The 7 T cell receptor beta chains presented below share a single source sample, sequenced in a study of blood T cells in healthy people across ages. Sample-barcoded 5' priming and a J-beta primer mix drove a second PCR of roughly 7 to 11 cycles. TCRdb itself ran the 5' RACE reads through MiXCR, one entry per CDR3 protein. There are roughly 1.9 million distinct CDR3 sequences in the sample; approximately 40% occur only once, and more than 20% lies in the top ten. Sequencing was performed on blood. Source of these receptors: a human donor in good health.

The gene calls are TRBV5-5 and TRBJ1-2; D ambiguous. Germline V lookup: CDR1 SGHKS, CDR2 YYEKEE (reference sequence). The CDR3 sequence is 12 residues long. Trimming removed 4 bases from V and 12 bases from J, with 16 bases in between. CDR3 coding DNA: TGTGCCAGCAGCCCCCTACGTCTTCGCAACACCTTC. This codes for CASSPLRLRNTF.

CDR3 bases: TGCAGTGCAAGGGTCCTTTCTAGCACAGATACGCAGTATTTT. Its translation: CSARVLSSTDTQYF. The J gene is TRBJ2-3, the V gene TRBV20-1; no firm D call. Trimming took 6 bases from V and 0 from J, leaving 13 bases between them. This CDR3 region has 14 residues. Germline CDR1 is DFQATT and CDR2 is SNEGSKA (reference sequence).

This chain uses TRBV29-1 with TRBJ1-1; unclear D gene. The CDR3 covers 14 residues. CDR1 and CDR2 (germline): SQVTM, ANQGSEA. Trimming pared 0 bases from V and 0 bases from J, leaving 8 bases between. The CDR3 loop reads CSVEDGLVNTEAFF. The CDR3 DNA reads TGCAGCGTTGAAGATGGCCTGGTGAACACTGAAGCTTTCTTT.

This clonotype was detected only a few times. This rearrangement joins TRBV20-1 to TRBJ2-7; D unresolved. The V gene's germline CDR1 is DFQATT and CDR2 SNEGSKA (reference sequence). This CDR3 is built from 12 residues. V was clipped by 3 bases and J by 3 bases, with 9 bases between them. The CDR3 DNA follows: TGCAGTGCTAGCAAAGATTTCTACGAGCAGTACTTC. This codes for CSASKDFYEQYF.

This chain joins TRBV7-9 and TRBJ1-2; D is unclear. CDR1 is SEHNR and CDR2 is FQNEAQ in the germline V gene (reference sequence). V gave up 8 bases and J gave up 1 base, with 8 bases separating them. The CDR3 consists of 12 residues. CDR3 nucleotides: TGTGCCAGCGTCAGTTATAACTATGGCTACACCTTC. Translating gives CASVSYNYGYTF.

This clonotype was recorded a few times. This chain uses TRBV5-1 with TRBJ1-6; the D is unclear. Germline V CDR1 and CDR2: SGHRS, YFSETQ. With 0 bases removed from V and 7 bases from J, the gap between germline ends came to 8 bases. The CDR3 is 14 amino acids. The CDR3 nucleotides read TGCGCCAGCAGCTTGGCCGGGTTCAATTCACCCCTCCACTTT. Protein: CASSLAGFNSPLHF.

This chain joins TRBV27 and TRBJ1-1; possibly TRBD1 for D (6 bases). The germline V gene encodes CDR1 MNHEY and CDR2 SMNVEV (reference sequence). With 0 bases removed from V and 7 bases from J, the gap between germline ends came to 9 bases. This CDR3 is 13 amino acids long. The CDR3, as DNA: TGTGCCAGCAGTTTATCCAGGGGTGGTGAAGCTTTCTTT. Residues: CASSLSRGGEAFF.